These 13 T cell receptor beta chains were sequenced from one sample in a study of T cell responses to AZD1222 COVID-19 vaccine. TCRdb's copy holds only in-frame clones and misses some; the assay was immunoSEQ multiplex PCR. Of about 110,000 clones listed, roughly 88% are singletons. Material: peripheral blood, obtained 28 days after the second AZD1222 dose. The receptors here all came from an adult who received the AZD1222 COVID-19 vaccine.

The chain combines TRBV7-9 with TRBJ2-5; D call uncertain. The germline CDR1 and CDR2 sequences are SEHNR and FQNEAQ (reference sequence). The CDR3 has 15 residues. Trimming cost V 5 bases and J 4 bases, with 17 bases left between them. CDR3: CASSLWIQRSETQYF. The CDR3 DNA sequence: TGTGCCAGCAGCCTCTGGATCCAACGATCAGAGACCCAGTACTTC.

This clone came up once. J is TRBJ1-1 and V is TRBV29-1; TRBD1 is a possible D gene (5 bases). Trimming shortened V by 3 bases and J by 6 bases, and 20 bases separated the two germline ends. Germline V lookup: CDR1 SQVTM, CDR2 ANQGSEA. CDR3 length equals 15 residues. In nucleotides, the CDR3 is TGCAGCGTTGATCGGACACACGGAATGGGATCTGAAGCTTTCTTT. Its protein product is CSVDRTHGMGSEAFF.

The genes are TRBV24-1 and TRBJ2-2; 9 bases match TRBD2. Germline CDR1 KGHDR, CDR2 SFDVKD. The CDR3 has 16 amino acids. V shed 1 base and J 6 bases; nucleotides not matched to a gene: 5. CDR3 in amino acids: CATSDFASGAAGELFF. The CDR3 region has the DNA TGTGCCACCAGTGATTTTGCTAGCGGGGCGGCCGGGGAGCTGTTTTTT.

The J gene is TRBJ1-5, the V gene TRBV21-1; the DNA was not used to check the table's D call, TRBD1. TRBV21-1 is listed as a pseudogene. This CDR3 contains 14 residues. The CDR3 region has the DNA TGTGCCAGCTGGGCAAACCATAGCAATCAGCCCCAGCATTTT. This gives the protein CASWANHSNQPQHF.

The genes are TRBV27 and TRBJ1-6, with TRBD1 matching over 7 bases. CDR3 length: 17 residues. V dropped 3 bases and J dropped 5; count of bases not matched to a gene: 10. The germline CDR1 and CDR2 sequences are MNHEY and SMNVEV (reference sequence). CDR3 region: CASSFRVQGGNNSPLHF. As DNA, the CDR3 is TGTGCCAGCAGTTTCCGGGTCCAGGGGGGGAATAATTCACCCCTCCACTTT.

The chain employs TRBV18 and TRBJ1-3; D is ambiguous. The V end was cut by 5 bases, the J end by 3 bases, with 11 bases between. The CDR3 has 14 amino acids. Germline V lookup: CDR1 KGHSH, CDR2 LQKENI. CDR3 DNA sequence: TGTGCCAGCTCATCCTACCTCAGTGGAAACACCATATATTTT. Translation: CASSSYLSGNTIYF. Full variable domain (remainder filled in from reference TRBV18 and TRBJ1-3): NAGVMQNPRHLVRRRGQEARLRCSPMKGHSHVYWYRQLPEEGLKFMVYLQKENIIDESGMPKERFSAEFPKEGPSILRIQQVVRGDSAAYFCASSSYLSGNTIYFGEGSWLTVV.

The chain recombines TRBV18 with TRBJ2-2; D is possibly TRBD1 (6 bases). The length of the CDR3 is 13 residues. Germline CDR1 is KGHSH and CDR2 is LQKENI. With 3 bases removed from V and 11 bases from J, the gap between germline ends came to 13 bases. The CDR3 DNA is TGTGCCAGCTCACCCGGGTCCGGGACAGAGCTGTTTTTT. Protein product: CASSPGSGTELFF.

The chain couples TRBV18 to TRBJ2-7; D remains ambiguous. Deletions cut 5 bases from V and 4 bases from J, with 6 bases between. This CDR3 has 11 amino acids. CDR1 KGHSH and CDR2 LQKENI come from the germline V gene. The chain's CDR3 is CASSRAYEQYF. The DNA for the CDR3 is TGTGCCAGCTCAAGGGCATACGAGCAGTACTTC.

This clone has only a few counts. J is TRBJ2-1 and V is TRBV5-5, with 10 bases identical to TRBD2. The ends lost 3 bases at V and 9 bases at J; junction bases unmatched: 15. The CDR3 has 17 amino acids. Germline values: CDR1 SGHKS, CDR2 YYEKEE (reference sequence). The CDR3 is CASSSRLGLAEFGEQFF. CDR3 nucleotides: TGTGCCAGCAGCTCTCGCCTCGGACTAGCGGAATTCGGTGAGCAGTTCTTC.

The J gene is TRBJ1-1, the V gene TRBV15, with a possible D match to TRBD1 (5 bases). This CDR3 has 15 residues. V lost 0 bases and J lost 5, with 13 bases in between. Germline lookup yields CDR1 LNHNV and CDR2 YYDKDF (reference sequence). The CDR3 region has the DNA TGTGCCACCAGCAGAGATGGGGGAGGAGGTACTGAAGCTTTCTTT. It codes for CATSRDGGGGTEAFF.

The gene calls are TRBV19 and TRBJ2-5, with D maybe TRBD1 (5 bases). Germline CDR1 and CDR2: LNHDA and SQIVND (reference sequence). V was cut by 8 bases and J by 0 bases, with 13 bases left in between. The CDR3 loop spans 14 amino acids. The CDR3 DNA follows: TGTGCCAGTGCTAGGGGCGGAAACCAAGAGACCCAGTACTTC. Protein product: CASARGGNQETQYF. Supplemented by reference TRBV19 and TRBJ2-5, the full variable domain reads DGGITQSPKYLFRKEGQNVTLSCEQNLNHDAMYWYRQDPGQGLRLIYYSQIVNDFQKGDIAEGYSVSREKKESFPLTVTSAQKNPTAFYLCASARGGNQETQYFGPGTRLLVL.

This sequence joins TRBV27 and TRBJ2-7; weak D call: TRBD2 (5 bases). V was trimmed by 2 bases and J by 6 bases, leaving 11 bases between them. The CDR3 consists of 13 residues. Germline V lookup: CDR1 MNHEY, CDR2 SMNVEV (reference sequence). The CDR3 reads CASSLMIGSEQYF. The CDR3 DNA follows: TGTGCCAGCAGTTTAATGATAGGGAGCGAGCAGTACTTC.

V and J are TRBV6-5 and TRBJ1-2; D gene ambiguous. This CDR3 has 14 residues. Germline CDR1 and CDR2: MNHEY and SVGAGI. Trimming left V 2 bases short and J 2 bases short, with 9 bases between. The CDR3 region is CASSYVSDNYGYTF. In DNA form, the CDR3 reads TGTGCCAGCAGTTACGTGTCAGACAACTATGGCTACACCTTC.